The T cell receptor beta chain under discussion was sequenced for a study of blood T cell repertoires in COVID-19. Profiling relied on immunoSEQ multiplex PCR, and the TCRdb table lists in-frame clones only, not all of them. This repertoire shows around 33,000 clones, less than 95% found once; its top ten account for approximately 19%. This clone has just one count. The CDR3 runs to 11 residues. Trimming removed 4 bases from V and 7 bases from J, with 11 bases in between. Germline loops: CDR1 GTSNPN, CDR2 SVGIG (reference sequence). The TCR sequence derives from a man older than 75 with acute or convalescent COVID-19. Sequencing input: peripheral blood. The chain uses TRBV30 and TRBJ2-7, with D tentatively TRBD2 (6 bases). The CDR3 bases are TGTGCCTGGAACGGGGGTAGGGAGCAGTACTTC. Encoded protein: CAWNGGREQYF.